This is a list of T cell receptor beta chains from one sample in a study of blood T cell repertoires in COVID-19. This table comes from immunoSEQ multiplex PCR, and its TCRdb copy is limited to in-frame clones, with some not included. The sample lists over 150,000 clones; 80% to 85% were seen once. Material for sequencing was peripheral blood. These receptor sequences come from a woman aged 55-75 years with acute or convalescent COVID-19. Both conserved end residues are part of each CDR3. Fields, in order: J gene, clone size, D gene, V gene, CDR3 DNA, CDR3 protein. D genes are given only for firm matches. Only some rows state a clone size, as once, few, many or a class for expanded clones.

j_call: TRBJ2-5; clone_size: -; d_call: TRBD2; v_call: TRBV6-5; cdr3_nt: TGTGCCAGCAGTTACACCGGGGGGAGGGAGACCCAGTACTTC; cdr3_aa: CASSYTGGRETQYF
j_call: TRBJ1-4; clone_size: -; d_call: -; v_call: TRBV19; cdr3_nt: TGTGCCAGTAGTACCTTCTGGGGAGGGTCTAATGAAAAACTGTTTTTT; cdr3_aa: CASSTFWGGSNEKLFF
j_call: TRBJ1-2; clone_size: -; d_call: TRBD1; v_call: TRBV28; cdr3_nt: TGTGCCAGCAGTATCCCAACAGGGGACTATGGCTACACCTTC; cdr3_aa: CASSIPTGDYGYTF
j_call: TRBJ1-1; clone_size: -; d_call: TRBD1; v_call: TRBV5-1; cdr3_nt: TGCGCCAGCAGCTTGTGGACAGGTGGTGGTGAAGCTTTCTTT; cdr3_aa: CASSLWTGGGEAFF
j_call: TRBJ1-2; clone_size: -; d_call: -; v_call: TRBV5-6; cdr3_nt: TGTGCCAGCAGCCCCGTCGGGGGCTATGGCTACACCTTC; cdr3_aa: CASSPVGGYGYTF
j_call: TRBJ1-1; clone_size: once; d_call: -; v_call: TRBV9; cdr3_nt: TGTGCCAGCAGCAGACAGACAGGTCAGAACACTGAAGCTTTCTTT; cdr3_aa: CASSRQTGQNTEAFF
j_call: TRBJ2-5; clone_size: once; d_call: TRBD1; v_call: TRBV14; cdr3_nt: TGTGCCAGCAGCCAAGTAGGGACAGGGCCGGAGACCCAGTACTTC; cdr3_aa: CASSQVGTGPETQYF
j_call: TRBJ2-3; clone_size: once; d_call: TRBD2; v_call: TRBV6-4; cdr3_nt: TGTGCCAGCAGTGACTCGGCAGCGGGGAGCACAGATACGCAGTATTTT; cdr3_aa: CASSDSAAGSTDTQYF
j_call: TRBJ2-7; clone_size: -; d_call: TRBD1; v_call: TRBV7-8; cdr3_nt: TGTGCCAGCAGCAACCGGGACAGGGGTCACGAGCAGTACTTC; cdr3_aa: CASSNRDRGHEQYF
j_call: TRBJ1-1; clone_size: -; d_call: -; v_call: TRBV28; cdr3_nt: TGTGCCAGCAGACCTGCCTCTACCAGGAGGGCTGAAGCTTTCTTT; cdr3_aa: CASRPASTRRAEAFF
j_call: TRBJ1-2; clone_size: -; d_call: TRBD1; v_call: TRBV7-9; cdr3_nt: TGTGCCAGCAGCGCCACAGGGGATGGGTATGGCTACACCTTC; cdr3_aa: CASSATGDGYGYTF
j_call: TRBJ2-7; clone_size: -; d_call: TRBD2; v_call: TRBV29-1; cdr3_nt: TGCAGCGTTGAAGTTCGAGCGGGGGGTATATTCTCCTACGAGCAGTACTTC; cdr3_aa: CSVEVRAGGIFSYEQYF
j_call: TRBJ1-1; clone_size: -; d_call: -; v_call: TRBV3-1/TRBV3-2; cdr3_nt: TGTGCCAGCAGCCGACAGTCAGCCGTGGGGAACACTGAAGCTTTCTTT; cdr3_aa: CASSRQSAVGNTEAFF
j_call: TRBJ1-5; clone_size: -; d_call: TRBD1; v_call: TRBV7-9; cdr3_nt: TGTGCCAGCAGTCCAGGGGGCGATCAGCCCCAGCATTTT; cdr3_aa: CASSPGGDQPQHF
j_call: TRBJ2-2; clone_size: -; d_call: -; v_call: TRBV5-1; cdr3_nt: TGCGCCACCTGGGGCTTGGCCACGAACACCGGGGAGCTGTTTTTT; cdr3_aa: CATWGLATNTGELFF
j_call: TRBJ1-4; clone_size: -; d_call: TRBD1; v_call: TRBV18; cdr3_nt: TGTGCCAGCTCCGTTGACAGGGTTGCTAATGAAAAACTGTTTTTT; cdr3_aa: CASSVDRVANEKLFF
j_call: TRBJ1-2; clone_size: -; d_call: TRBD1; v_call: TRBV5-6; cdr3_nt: TGTGCCAGCAGCGGTACGACAGGGAGTTACGGTGGCTACACCTTC; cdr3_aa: CASSGTTGSYGGYTF
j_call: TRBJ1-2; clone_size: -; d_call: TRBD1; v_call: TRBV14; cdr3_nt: TGTGCCAGCAGCCAAGGACAGGGGAGAAATGGCTACACCTTC; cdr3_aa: CASSQGQGRNGYTF
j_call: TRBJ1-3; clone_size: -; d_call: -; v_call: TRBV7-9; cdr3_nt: TGTGCCAGCAGCCCTCCTGGGGCTTCTTACGGAAACACCATATATTTT; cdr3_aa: CASSPPGASYGNTIYF
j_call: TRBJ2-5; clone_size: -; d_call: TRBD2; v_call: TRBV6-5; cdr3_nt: TGTGCCAGCAGTTTACGATCGACTAGCGGGGGGGAGACCCAGTACTTC; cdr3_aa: CASSLRSTSGGETQYF
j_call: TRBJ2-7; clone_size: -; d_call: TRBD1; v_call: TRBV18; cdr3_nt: TGTGCCAGCTCACCCGGGACAGGGGACGAGCAGTACTTC; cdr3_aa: CASSPGTGDEQYF
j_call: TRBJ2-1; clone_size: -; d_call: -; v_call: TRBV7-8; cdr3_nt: TGTGCCAGCAGCTCAGCAGGGAGTGGAGCCTACAATGAGCAGTTCTTC; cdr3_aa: CASSSAGSGAYNEQFF
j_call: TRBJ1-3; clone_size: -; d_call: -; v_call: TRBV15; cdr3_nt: TGTGCCACCAGCAGAGATATCGGAGGTCGTACAGGAAACACCATATATTTT; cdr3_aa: CATSRDIGGRTGNTIYF
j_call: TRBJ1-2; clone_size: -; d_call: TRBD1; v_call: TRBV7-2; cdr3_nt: TGTGCCAGCAGCGGAACAGGGGGAAGGAACTATGGCTACACCTTC; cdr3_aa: CASSGTGGRNYGYTF
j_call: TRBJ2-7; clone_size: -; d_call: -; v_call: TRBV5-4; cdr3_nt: TGTGCCAGCAGCTCCCTTAGCGTGGCCGAGCAGTACTTC; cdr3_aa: CASSSLSVAEQYF
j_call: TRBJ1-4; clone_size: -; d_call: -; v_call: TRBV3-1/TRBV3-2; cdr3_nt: TGTGCCAGCAGCCAAACGATGAGACAGAATGAAAAACTGTTTTTT; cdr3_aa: CASSQTMRQNEKLFF
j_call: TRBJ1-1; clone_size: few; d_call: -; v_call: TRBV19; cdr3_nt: TGTGCCAGACCCCCCCGGCGGAAAGCTTTCTTT; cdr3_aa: CARPPRRKAFF
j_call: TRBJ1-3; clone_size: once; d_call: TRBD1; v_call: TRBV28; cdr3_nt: TGTGCCAGCACCTCTGCCGGGACAGACGGAAACACCATATATTTT; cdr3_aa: CASTSAGTDGNTIYF
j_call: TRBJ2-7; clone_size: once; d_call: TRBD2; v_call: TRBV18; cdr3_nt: TGTGCCAGCTCACCACCGGGCAGGGAGGGGTCCTACGAGCAGTACTTC; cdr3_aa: CASSPPGREGSYEQYF
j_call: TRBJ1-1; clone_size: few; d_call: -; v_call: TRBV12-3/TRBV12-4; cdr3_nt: TGTGCCAGCAGTTTACTAACGGACACTGAAGCTTTCTTT; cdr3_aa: CASSLLTDTEAFF
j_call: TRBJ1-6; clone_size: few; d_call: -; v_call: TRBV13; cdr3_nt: TGTGCCACCCAACAGGGCAGAAATTCACCCCTCCACTTT; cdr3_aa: CATQQGRNSPLHF
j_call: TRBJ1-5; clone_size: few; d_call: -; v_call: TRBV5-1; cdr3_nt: TGCGCCAGCAGCCCCTCCCCAGGGTCGGGTCAGCCCCAGCATTTT; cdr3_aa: CASSPSPGSGQPQHF
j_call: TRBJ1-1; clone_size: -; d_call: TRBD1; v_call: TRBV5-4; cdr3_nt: TGTGCCAGCAGCTTGGATAGGGACAGGGGAGCAGCTTTCTTT; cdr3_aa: CASSLDRDRGAAFF
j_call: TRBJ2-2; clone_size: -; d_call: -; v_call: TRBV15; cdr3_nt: TGTGCCACCAGCAGAGGGCAGGGCCACGGGGAGCTGTTTTTT; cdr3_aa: CATSRGQGHGELFF
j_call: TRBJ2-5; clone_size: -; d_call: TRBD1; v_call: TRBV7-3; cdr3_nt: TGTGCCAGCAGCCAGGGACAGAAAGAGACCCAGTACTTC; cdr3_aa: CASSQGQKETQYF
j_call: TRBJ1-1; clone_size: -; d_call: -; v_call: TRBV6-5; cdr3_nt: TGTGCCAGCAGTTACTTTGGGGGCCTGAGCGGCACTGAAGCTTTCTTT; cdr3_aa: CASSYFGGLSGTEAFF
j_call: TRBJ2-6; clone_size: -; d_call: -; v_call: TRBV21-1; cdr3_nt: TGTGCCAGCAGCGCAGGACAGGCACCCTCTGGGGCCAACGTCCTGACTTTC; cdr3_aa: CASSAGQAPSGANVLTF
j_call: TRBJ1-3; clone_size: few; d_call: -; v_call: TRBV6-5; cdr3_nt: TGTGCCAGCAGTTATCGACAACTCTCTGGAAACACCATATATTTT; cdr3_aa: CASSYRQLSGNTIYF
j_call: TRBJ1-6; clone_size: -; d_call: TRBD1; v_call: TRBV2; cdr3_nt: TGTGCCAGCAGTGATAGCCGGGACAGGGCTAATTCACCCCTCCACTTT; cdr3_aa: CASSDSRDRANSPLHF
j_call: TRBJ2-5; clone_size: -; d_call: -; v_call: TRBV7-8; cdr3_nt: TGTGCCAGCAGGGACGGGAGCGAAGAGACCCAGTACTTC; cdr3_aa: CASRDGSEETQYF
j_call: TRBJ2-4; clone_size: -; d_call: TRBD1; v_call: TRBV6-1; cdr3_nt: TGTGCCAGCAGTGGCGACAGGGGGCCCGCCAAAAACATTCAGTACTTC; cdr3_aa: CASSGDRGPAKNIQYF
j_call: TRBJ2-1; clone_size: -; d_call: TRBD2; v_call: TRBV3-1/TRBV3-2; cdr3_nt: TGTGCCAGCAGAACTAGCGGGGGATACCATGAGCAGTTCTTC; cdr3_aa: CASRTSGGYHEQFF
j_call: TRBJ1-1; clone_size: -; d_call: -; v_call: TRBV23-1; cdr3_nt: TGCGCCAGCAGTCAATCGGGGGGGGACACTGAAGCTTTCTTT; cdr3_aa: CASSQSGGDTEAFF
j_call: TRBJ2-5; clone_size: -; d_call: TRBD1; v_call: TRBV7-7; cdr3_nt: TGTGCTAGCAGTTTGACAGGGGGGACCCAGTACTTC; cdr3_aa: CASSLTGGTQYF
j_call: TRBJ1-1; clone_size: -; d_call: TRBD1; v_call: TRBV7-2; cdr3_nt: TGTGCCAGCAGCGAATCCAGGGGGCTGAGCACTGAAGCTTTCTTT; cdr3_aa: CASSESRGLSTEAFF
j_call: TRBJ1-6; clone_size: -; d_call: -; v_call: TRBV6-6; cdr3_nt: TGTGCCAGCAGTTACTCGATGCGAGCGGATAATTCACCCCTCCACTTT; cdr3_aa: CASSYSMRADNSPLHF